What follows is one TCR beta chain and its context. Other DNA sequences of this sample code for an identical CDR3. The sample originates from a study of chemoradiotherapy in HPV16-positive cancers. Generated by immunoSEQ multiplex PCR, the TCRdb table keeps only in-frame clones and is missing some. The sample has about 7,500 clones; over 70% are singletons. Germline V lookup: CDR1 SGHTA, CDR2 FQGNSA. V lost 1 base and J 1 base, leaving 7 bases between the germline ends. The CDR3 spans 15 residues. The sequenced sample was tumor tissue, obtained from a patient who underwent chemoradiotherapy. The chain uses TRBV7-2 and TRBJ2-2, with no clear D. The receptor was isolated from a human donor with HPV-associated anogenital cancer. DNA for the CDR3: TGTGCCAGCAGCTTAGTCGGATTGAACACCGGGGAGCTGTTTTTT. Protein sequence: CASSLVGLNTGELFF.